The rows below give T cell receptor beta chains drawn from one sample of a study of cytomegalovirus exposure and HLA in healthy donors. Profiled with immunoSEQ multiplex PCR; TCRdb holds only in-frame clones, not every one. The table lists around 160,000 clones, 80% to 85% of them singletons. The sample comprised PBMCs. These receptors all stem from a male donor in good health and CMV-seropositive. Each CDR3 is given with its conserved first and last residue. Fields, in order: V gene, D gene, J gene, clone size, CDR3 protein, CDR3 DNA. D genes are given only for firm matches. For some rows the clone size is stated as once, few or many, or as a class when expanded; others skip it.

V gene: TRBV7-9; D gene: NA; J gene: TRBJ2-7; clone size: NA; CDR3 protein: CASSFAGNEQYF; CDR3 DNA: TGTGCCAGCAGCTTTGCAGGAAACGAGCAGTACTTC
V gene: TRBV4-3; D gene: NA; J gene: TRBJ2-1; clone size: NA; CDR3 protein: CASSQGGPRGSGIGQFF; CDR3 DNA: TGCGCCAGCAGCCAAGGGGGGCCAAGGGGAAGCGGGATCGGACAGTTCTTC
V gene: TRBV9; D gene: NA; J gene: TRBJ1-1; clone size: NA; CDR3 protein: CASSALQGTEAFF; CDR3 DNA: TGTGCCAGCAGCGCCCTGCAGGGCACTGAAGCTTTCTTT
V gene: TRBV27; D gene: TRBD1; J gene: TRBJ1-2; clone size: few; CDR3 protein: CASSLTGVGGGYTF; CDR3 DNA: TGTGCCAGCAGTTTGACAGGGGTTGGTGGAGGCTACACCTTC
V gene: TRBV27; D gene: TRBD2; J gene: TRBJ2-7; clone size: NA; CDR3 protein: CASRVAGVGEQYF; CDR3 DNA: TGTGCCAGCAGGGTAGCGGGAGTTGGCGAGCAGTACTTC
V gene: TRBV6-1; D gene: NA; J gene: TRBJ2-7; clone size: NA; CDR3 protein: CASSLGTYEQYF; CDR3 DNA: TGTGCCAGCAGTCTCGGGACCTACGAGCAGTACTTC
V gene: TRBV5-4; D gene: TRBD2; J gene: TRBJ2-5; clone size: NA; CDR3 protein: CASSAASGETQYF; CDR3 DNA: TGTGCCAGCAGCGCAGCTAGCGGAGAGACCCAGTACTTC
V gene: TRBV11-2; D gene: TRBD1; J gene: TRBJ2-7; clone size: NA; CDR3 protein: CASSAGGPYEQYF; CDR3 DNA: TGTGCCAGCAGCGCAGGGGGCCCCTACGAGCAGTACTTC
V gene: TRBV6-1; D gene: TRBD2; J gene: TRBJ2-7; clone size: few; CDR3 protein: CASSEARGWLSSYEQYF; CDR3 DNA: TGTGCCAGCAGTGAAGCGCGGGGGTGGCTTAGCTCCTACGAGCAGTACTTC
V gene: TRBV27; D gene: NA; J gene: TRBJ2-3; clone size: once; CDR3 protein: CASSLSLGQITDTQYF; CDR3 DNA: TGTGCCAGCAGTTTATCCCTCGGACAGATCACAGATACGCAGTATTTT
V gene: TRBV5-4; D gene: TRBD2; J gene: TRBJ2-7; clone size: NA; CDR3 protein: CASSRLFSGGDREQYF; CDR3 DNA: TGTGCCAGCAGCCGCCTTTTTAGCGGGGGAGATCGCGAGCAGTACTTC
V gene: TRBV4-3; D gene: TRBD1; J gene: TRBJ1-1; clone size: NA; CDR3 protein: CASSHSQQDRGAFF; CDR3 DNA: TGCGCCAGCAGCCACAGTCAGCAGGACAGGGGTGCTTTCTTT
V gene: TRBV5-1; D gene: NA; J gene: TRBJ2-7; clone size: NA; CDR3 protein: CASSLDAQVYEQYF; CDR3 DNA: TGCGCCAGCAGCTTGGATGCCCAGGTCTACGAGCAGTACTTC
V gene: TRBV5-1; D gene: NA; J gene: TRBJ2-6; clone size: NA; CDR3 protein: CASSLDWASGANVLTF; CDR3 DNA: TGCGCCAGCAGCTTGGACTGGGCCTCTGGGGCCAACGTCCTGACTTTC
V gene: TRBV30; D gene: TRBD2; J gene: TRBJ2-1; clone size: NA; CDR3 protein: CAWSPGLAGGHEQFF; CDR3 DNA: TGTGCCTGGAGTCCTGGCCTAGCGGGAGGGCATGAGCAGTTCTTC
V gene: TRBV11-2; D gene: TRBD1; J gene: TRBJ1-2; clone size: NA; CDR3 protein: CASSSRTWPQGEGYTF; CDR3 DNA: TGTGCCAGCAGCTCCCGTACATGGCCCCAGGGGGAGGGCTACACCTTC
V gene: TRBV5-1; D gene: TRBD1; J gene: TRBJ1-1; clone size: NA; CDR3 protein: CASSLTGANTEAFF; CDR3 DNA: TGCGCCAGCAGCTTGACAGGGGCGAACACTGAAGCTTTCTTT
V gene: TRBV18; D gene: NA; J gene: TRBJ1-5; clone size: NA; CDR3 protein: CASSPQSDSNQPQHF; CDR3 DNA: TGTGCCAGCTCACCACAGTCAGATAGCAATCAGCCCCAGCATTTT